A selection of T cell receptor beta chains follows, all from one sample in a study of blood T cells in healthy people across ages. TCRdb redid the calling of the 5' RACE reads with MiXCR, one entry per CDR3 protein. This table has some 690,000 distinct CDR3 sequences, 22% appearing once. The material sequenced was blood. The receptors stem from a man in his 70s in good health. Each CDR3 is given with its conserved first and last residue. A D gene is named only where the DNA matches it firmly. Size is omitted from some rows. Given values are once, few, many or a class for expanded clones.

13	few	TRBV12-5	TRBD2	TRBJ2-5	TGTGCTAGTGGTTGGGCGGGGGTCGAGACCCAGTACTTC	CASGWAGVETQYF
14	.	TRBV5-1	.	TRBJ2-5	TGCGCCAGCAGCTGGACTCCGGGAGCGGAGACCCAGTACTTC	CASSWTPGAETQYF
16	few	TRBV28	.	TRBJ1-1	TGTGCCAGCAGTTTATTGTGGGGGAGGGTAGACGTTGAAGCTTTCTTT	CASSLLWGRVDVEAFF
14	few	TRBV10-3	.	TRBJ2-3	TGTGCCATCAGTGGCCCGGGTAGCACAGATACGCAGTATTTT	CAISGPGSTDTQYF
16	.	TRBV20-1	.	TRBJ2-3	TGCAGTGCTAGAGAAGGTGGGAGCCTGGTAGGGGCTACGCAGTATTTT	CSAREGGSLVGATQYF
14	few	TRBV20-1	.	TRBJ1-4	TGCAGTGCACCAGACCCGGGAGCTAATGAAAAACTGTTTTTT	CSAPDPGANEKLFF
13	.	TRBV12-3/TRBV12-4	.	TRBJ1-5	TGTGCCAGCAGTTTCCAAATCAATCAGCCCCAGCATTTT	CASSFQINQPQHF
16	few	TRBV12-3/TRBV12-4	TRBD1	TRBJ2-7	TGTGCCAGCAGTTTGGTCGCTGGACAGGCACCCTACGAGCAGTACTTC	CASSLVAGQAPYEQYF
16	few	TRBV19	TRBD1	TRBJ1-2	TGTGCCAGTGCTACACGTTCCGGGACAGGGTCTAATGGCTACACCTTC	CASATRSGTGSNGYTF
15	few	TRBV5-1	.	TRBJ2-5	TGCGCCAGCAGCCGAGATCAGTCAAGTAGGGAGACCCAGTACTTC	CASSRDQSSRETQYF
13	few	TRBV19	.	TRBJ1-3	TGTGCCGCTAAGGCAGGCTCTGGAAACACCATATATTTT	CAAKAGSGNTIYF
13	.	TRBV6-6	.	TRBJ2-7	TGTGCCAGCAGTTCGACCGGGGTCTACGAGCAGTACTTC	CASSSTGVYEQYF
13	.	TRBV30	.	TRBJ1-1	TGTGCCTGGAGTGTAACCTTGAACACTGAAGCTTTCTTT	CAWSVTLNTEAFF
15	few	TRBV11-2	.	TRBJ2-3	TGTGCCAGCAGCTTAGATCCGCGGGGCACAGATACGCAGTATTTT	CASSLDPRGTDTQYF
14	few	TRBV7-6	.	TRBJ1-1	TGTGCCAGCAGCCTGGAGCAGGGAACCACTGAAGCTTTCTTT	CASSLEQGTTEAFF
12	.	TRBV29-1	.	TRBJ1-2	TGCAGCGTTGCCGGAACTAACTATGGCTACACCTTC	CSVAGTNYGYTF
15	.	TRBV10-3	TRBD1	TRBJ2-4	TGTGCCATCAGTGAGTCCCCGACAGGGAATGGCATTCAGTACTTC	CAISESPTGNGIQYF
16	.	TRBV5-1	TRBD2	TRBJ2-5	TGCGCCAGCAGCTCGGGACTAGCGGGGGGGCTAGAGACCCAGTACTTC	CASSSGLAGGLETQYF
16	.	TRBV9	TRBD2	TRBJ2-3	TGTGCCAGCAGCGTTCGGACTAGCGGGAGGACAGATACGCAGTATTTT	CASSVRTSGRTDTQYF
14	.	TRBV12-3/TRBV12-4	.	TRBJ1-5	TGTGCCAGCAGTTTTCAGGGGTTGAATCAGCCCCAGCATTTT	CASSFQGLNQPQHF
13	.	TRBV6-6	.	TRBJ1-1	TGTGCCAGCAGTTACTTTCAGACAGCTGAAGCTTTCTTT	CASSYFQTAEAFF
15	.	TRBV28	.	TRBJ2-1	TGTGCCAGCACCAGACTAGTTCCCCTCTACAATGAGCAGTTCTTC	CASTRLVPLYNEQFF
12	.	TRBV12-3/TRBV12-4	.	TRBJ2-7	TGTGCCAGCAGTTTACAGCCCTACGAGCAGTACTTC	CASSLQPYEQYF
15	.	TRBV7-8	TRBD2	TRBJ2-5	TGTGCCAGCAGCTTACTAGCGGGAGACCGAGAGACCCAGTACTTC	CASSLLAGDRETQYF
16	few	TRBV6-5	TRBD1	TRBJ1-2	TGTGCCAGCAGTTACTCACCCAGGGGGCGGGACTATGGCTACACCTTC	CASSYSPRGRDYGYTF
12	few	TRBV11-2	.	TRBJ2-1	TGTGCCAGCAGGTATGGGGGGCATGAGCAGTTCTTC	CASRYGGHEQFF
16	many	TRBV7-2	TRBD2	TRBJ2-4	TGTGCCAGCAGCTTAGGTCCTAGCGGCATCGAAAACATTCAGTACTTC	CASSLGPSGIENIQYF
15	.	TRBV6-1	.	TRBJ2-7	TGTGCCAGCAGGAAGGAAACAGTGGGCTCCTACGAGCAGTACTTC	CASRKETVGSYEQYF
15	.	TRBV7-9	.	TRBJ2-3	TGTGCCAGCAGCTCGTGGGGGCTAGCTACAGATACGCAGTATTTT	CASSSWGLATDTQYF
18	many	TRBV29-1	.	TRBJ2-1	TGCAGCGTTGAAGATGGGGGGACTTGGTCCGGATTAGACAATGAGCAGTTCTTC	CSVEDGGTWSGLDNEQFF
15	.	TRBV4-1	.	TRBJ2-5	TGCGCCAGCAGCCTCACTAGTAGGGGTGAAGAGACCCAGTACTTC	CASSLTSRGEETQYF
11	few	TRBV20-1	.	TRBJ1-2	TGCAGTGCCCGGGGGTATAATGGCTACACCTTC	CSARGYNGYTF
13	many	TRBV7-2	.	TRBJ2-3	TGTGCCAGCAGCTTAGGACCCACAGATACGCAGTATTTT	CASSLGPTDTQYF
17	.	TRBV7-2	TRBD2	TRBJ2-3	TGTGCCAGCAGCCCCGGGGGGGCTAGCAGCTTCACAGATACGCAGTATTTT	CASSPGGASSFTDTQYF
14	.	TRBV28	TRBD1	TRBJ1-6	TGTGCCAGCAAGGGACAGAGCTATAATTCACCCCTCCACTTT	CASKGQSYNSPLHF
15	few	TRBV5-1	TRBD2	TRBJ2-1	TGCGCCAGCAGCTTGGGACGGGGGGGCTCGAATGAGCAGTTCTTC	CASSLGRGGSNEQFF
15	few	TRBV24-1	.	TRBJ1-2	TGTGCCACCAGTGATTTTGGGGGGCCGGTGGATGGCTACACCTTC	CATSDFGGPVDGYTF
11	few	TRBV11-3	.	TRBJ2-1	TGTGCCAGCAGCTTAGGGGGTGCGCAGTTCTTC	CASSLGGAQFF
13	few	TRBV6-2/TRBV6-3	.	TRBJ1-2	TGTGCCAGCAGTTACGGCACAGGGTTTGGCTACACCTTC	CASSYGTGFGYTF
15	few	TRBV3-1	.	TRBJ2-5	TGTGCCAGCAGCCAAGTGAGGGCAGGGACAGAGACCCAGTACTTC	CASSQVRAGTETQYF
12	.	TRBV20-1	.	TRBJ1-3	TGCAGTGGCCGGGGGCCGGAGGGCACCATATATTTT	CSGRGPEGTIYF
13	.	TRBV28	.	TRBJ2-5	TGTGCCAGCAGGACACGGGTCCCCGAGACCCAGTACTTC	CASRTRVPETQYF
13	few	TRBV3-1	.	TRBJ2-5	TGTGCCAGCAGCCAAATTACCGGGGAGACCCAGTACTTC	CASSQITGETQYF